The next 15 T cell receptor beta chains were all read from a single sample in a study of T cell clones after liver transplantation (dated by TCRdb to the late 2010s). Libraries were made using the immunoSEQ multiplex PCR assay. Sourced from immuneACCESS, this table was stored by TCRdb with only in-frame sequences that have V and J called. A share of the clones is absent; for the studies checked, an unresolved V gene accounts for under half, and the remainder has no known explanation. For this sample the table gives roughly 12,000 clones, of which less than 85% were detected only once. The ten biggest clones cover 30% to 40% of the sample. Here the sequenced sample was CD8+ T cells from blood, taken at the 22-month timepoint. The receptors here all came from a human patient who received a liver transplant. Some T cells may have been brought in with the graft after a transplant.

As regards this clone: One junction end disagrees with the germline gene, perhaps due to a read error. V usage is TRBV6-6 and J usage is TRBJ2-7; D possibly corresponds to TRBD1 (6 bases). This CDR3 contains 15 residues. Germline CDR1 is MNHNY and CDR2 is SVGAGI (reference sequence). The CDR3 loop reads CASSDRSDRPYEQYF. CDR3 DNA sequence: TGCGCCAGCAGTGACCGTTCAGACAGGCCCTACGAGCAGTACTTC.

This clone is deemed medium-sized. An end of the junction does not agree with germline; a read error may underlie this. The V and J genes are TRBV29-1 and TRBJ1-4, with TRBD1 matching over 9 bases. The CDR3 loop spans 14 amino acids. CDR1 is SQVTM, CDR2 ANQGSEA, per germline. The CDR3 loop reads CSAESGTGKEKLFF. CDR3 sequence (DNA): TGCAGCGCTGAATCCGGGACAGGGAAAGAAAAACTGTTTTTT.

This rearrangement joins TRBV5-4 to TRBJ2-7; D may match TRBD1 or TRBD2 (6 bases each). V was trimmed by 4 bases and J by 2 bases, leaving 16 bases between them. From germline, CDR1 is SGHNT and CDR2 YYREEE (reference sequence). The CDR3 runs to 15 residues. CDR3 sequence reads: CASSPRDKAPYEQYF. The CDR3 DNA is TGTGCCAGCAGCCCGCGGGACAAGGCCCCCTACGAGCAGTACTTC.

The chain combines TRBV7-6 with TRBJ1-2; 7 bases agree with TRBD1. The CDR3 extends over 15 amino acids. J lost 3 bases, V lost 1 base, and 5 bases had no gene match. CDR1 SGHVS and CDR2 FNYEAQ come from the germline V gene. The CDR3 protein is CASSLEAGGYYGYTF. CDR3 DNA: TGTGCCAGCAGCTTAGAGGCAGGGGGTTACTATGGCTACACCTTC. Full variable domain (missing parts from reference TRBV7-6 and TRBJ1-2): GAGVSQSPRYKVTKRGQDVALRCDPISGHVSLYWYRQALGQGPEFLTYFNYEAQQDKSGLPNDRFSAERPEGSISTLTIQRTEQRDSAMYRCASSLEAGGYYGYTFGSGTRLTVV.

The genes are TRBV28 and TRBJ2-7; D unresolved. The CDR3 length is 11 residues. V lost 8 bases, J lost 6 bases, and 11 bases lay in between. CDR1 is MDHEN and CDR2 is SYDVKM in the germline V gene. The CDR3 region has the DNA TGTGCCAGCGGATTCAACTCCGAGCAGTACTTC. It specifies CASGFNSEQYF. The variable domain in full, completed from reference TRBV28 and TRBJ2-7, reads DVKVTQSSRYLVKRTGEKVFLECVQDMDHENMFWYRQDPGLGLRLIYFSYDVKMKEKGDIPEGYSVSREKKERFSLILESASTNQTSMYLCASGFNSEQYFGPGTRLTVT.

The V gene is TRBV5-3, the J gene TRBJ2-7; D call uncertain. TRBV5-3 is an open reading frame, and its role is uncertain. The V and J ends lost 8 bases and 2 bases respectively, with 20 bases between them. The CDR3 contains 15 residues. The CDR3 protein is CASSHERGKTYEQYF. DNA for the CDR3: TGTGCCAGCAGCCATGAGAGAGGAAAGACCTACGAGCAGTACTTC.

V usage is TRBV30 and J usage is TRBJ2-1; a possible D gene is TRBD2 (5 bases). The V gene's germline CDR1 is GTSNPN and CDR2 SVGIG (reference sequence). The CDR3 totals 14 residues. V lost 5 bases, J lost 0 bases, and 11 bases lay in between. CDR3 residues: CAWSPSSSYNEQFF. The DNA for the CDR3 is TGTGCCTGGTCGCCTAGCAGCTCCTACAATGAGCAGTTCTTC.

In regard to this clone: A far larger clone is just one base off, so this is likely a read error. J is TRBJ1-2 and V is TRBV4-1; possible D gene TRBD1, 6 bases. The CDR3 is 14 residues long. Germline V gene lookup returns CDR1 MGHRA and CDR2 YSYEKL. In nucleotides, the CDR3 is TGCGCCAGCAGCCAAAACACAGGGCCTTATGGCCACACCTTC. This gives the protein CASSQNTGPYGHTF.

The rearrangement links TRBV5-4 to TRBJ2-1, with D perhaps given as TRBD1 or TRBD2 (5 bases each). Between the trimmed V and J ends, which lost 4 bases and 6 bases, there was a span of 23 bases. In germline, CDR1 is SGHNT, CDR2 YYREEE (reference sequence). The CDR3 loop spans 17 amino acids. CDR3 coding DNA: TGTGCCAGCAGCCCGGGGCCCGGACGTCCCCAGGGCAATGAGCAGTTCTTC. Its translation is CASSPGPGRPQGNEQFF.

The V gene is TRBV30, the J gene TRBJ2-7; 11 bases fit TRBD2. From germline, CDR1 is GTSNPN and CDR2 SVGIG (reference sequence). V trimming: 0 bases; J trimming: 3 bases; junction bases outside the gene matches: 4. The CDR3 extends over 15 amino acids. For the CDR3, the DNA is TGTGCCTGGAGTGTCGATACTAGCGGGAGCTACGAGCAGTACTTC. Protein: CAWSVDTSGSYEQYF. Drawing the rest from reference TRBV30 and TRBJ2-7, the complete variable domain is SQTIHQWPATLVQPVGSPLSLECTVEGTSNPNLYWYRQAAGRGLQLLFYSVGIGQISSEVPQNLSASRPQDRQFILSSKKLLLSDSGFYLCAWSVDTSGSYEQYFGPGTRLTVT.

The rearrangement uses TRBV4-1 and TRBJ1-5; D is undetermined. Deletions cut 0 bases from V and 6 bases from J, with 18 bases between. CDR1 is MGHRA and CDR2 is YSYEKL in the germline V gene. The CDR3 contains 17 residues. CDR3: CASSQEPPGELGQPQHF. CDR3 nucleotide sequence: TGCGCCAGCAGCCAAGAGCCCCCGGGCGAGTTGGGTCAGCCCCAGCATTTT.

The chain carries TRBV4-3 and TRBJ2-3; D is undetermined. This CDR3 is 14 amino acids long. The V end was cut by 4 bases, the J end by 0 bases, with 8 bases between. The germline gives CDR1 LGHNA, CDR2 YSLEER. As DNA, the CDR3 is TGCGCCAGCAGCCGGCTAGGGAGCACAGATACGCAGTATTTT. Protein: CASSRLGSTDTQYF.

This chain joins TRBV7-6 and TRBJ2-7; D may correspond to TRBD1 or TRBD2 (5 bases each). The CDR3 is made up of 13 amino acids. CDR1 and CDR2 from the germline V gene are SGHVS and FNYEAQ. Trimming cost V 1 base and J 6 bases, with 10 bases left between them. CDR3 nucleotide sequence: TGTGCCAGCAGCTTAGATGGGGGTCGCGAGCAGTACTTC. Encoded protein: CASSLDGGREQYF. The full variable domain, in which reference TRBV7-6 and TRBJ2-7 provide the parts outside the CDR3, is GAGVSQSPRYKVTKRGQDVALRCDPISGHVSLYWYRQALGQGPEFLTYFNYEAQQDKSGLPNDRFSAERPEGSISTLTIQRTEQRDSAMYRCASSLDGGREQYFGPGTRLTVT.

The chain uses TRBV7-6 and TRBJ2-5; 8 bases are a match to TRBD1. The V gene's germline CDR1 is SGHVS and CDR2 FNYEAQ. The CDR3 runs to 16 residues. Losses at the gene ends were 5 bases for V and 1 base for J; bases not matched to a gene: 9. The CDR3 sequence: CASSIGGTGAQETQYF. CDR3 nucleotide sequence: TGTGCCAGCAGCATAGGGGGGACAGGCGCCCAAGAGACCCAGTACTTC.

The CDR3 DNA is TGTGCCAGCAGCTTAGCAGGGCTTGGAATCGCCGGGGAGCTGTTTTTT. It is translated as CASSLAGLGIAGELFF. The chain is built from TRBV7-9 and TRBJ2-2; D not resolved. The CDR3 is 16 residues long. Trimming pared 0 bases from V and 6 bases from J, leaving 14 bases between. The germline V gene has CDR1 SEHNR and CDR2 FQNEAQ (reference sequence).